This T cell receptor beta chain is from a study of cytomegalovirus exposure and HLA in healthy donors (dated by TCRdb to 2016 to 2017). Regarding the complete study: A later analysis indicated that the 90 to 150 validation repertoires were generated on the platform also employed for the 600 to 750 repertoires of the first cohort. The study combined high-throughput TCR immunosequencing, statistical association of individual TCRs with disease status, and machine learning to predict cytomegalovirus infection status. Along with the roughly 700-subject first cohort, a separate validation cohort of about 110 different subjects was used. The study aimed to test whether signatures of past pathogen exposure could be identified by cataloging public T cell receptors. Summary of the overall study and its limitations: In a later analysis, TCRs clustered in the first cohort were found to also tend to co-occur in the roughly 120 validation repertoires, with over 90% of cluster scores above 0. A later analysis lacked HLA typing for the validation cohort, so it scored co-occurrence in that cohort across all 120 or so repertoires. A total of 150 or so TCR beta chains were listed by the study as associated with cytomegalovirus. It was suggested by the authors that the approach could potentially be generalized to other disease states and immunological phenotypes. Most TCR sequences were seen in very few donors, while some public TCRs were found in many individuals. In both the original and validation cohorts, the classifier was reported to diagnose cytomegalovirus status with high specificity and sensitivity. In vitro tests confirmed that a few of the cytomegalovirus-associated TCR beta chains recognize cytomegalovirus antigens.

The germline V gene sets CDR1 to KGHSH and CDR2 to LQKENI. V loses 4 bases, J loses 2 bases, and the germline ends lie 11 bases apart. CDR3 length: 14 amino acids, cysteine to phenylalanine. Only CDR3 DNA remains: 42 bases, in frame from the first base. The donors belonged to the validation cohort of around 120 subjects, which was separate from the 666-subject first cohort. Receptors were amplified or captured by the immunoSEQ multiplex PCR assay. The paper's processing steps were these. To diagnose cytomegalovirus status from the catalog of TCR beta chain sequences, a statistical classification framework was built. As stored in TCRdb, this immuneACCESS dataset retains in-frame rearrangements with V and J assigned. A fraction of the clones does not appear; measured against another copy, unresolved V genes explain less than half of the discrepancy, and the remainder lacks a known reason. The DNA was the basis for D and trimming; V, J and clone size are from that table. Present in this sample are 160,000 or so clones, around four fifths of which were seen just once. In total, the top ten clones hold about 2.1% of the sample.

This clone was seen just once. Its cognate antigen has yet to be identified. No much larger clonotype is one base removed from it; base qualities were not supplied. Sequencing was done on a sample of PBMCs. This clonotype was obtained from a man aged 25-45 years in good health and CMV-seropositive. The chain is made from TRBV18 and TRBJ1-1; TRBD1 could be the D gene, as 6 bases match. This receptor has the CDR3 CASSLQGKNTEAFF. The nucleotide sequence is TGTGCCAGCTCACTACAGGGAAAAAACACTGAAGCTTTCTTT.